These 13 T cell receptor beta chains came from one sample sequenced in a study of blood T cell repertoires in COVID-19. Using immunoSEQ multiplex PCR, the repertoire was profiled, and TCRdb retains in-frame clones only, with some absent. The sample lists 200,000 to 250,000 clones, about 90% occurring once. The sequenced material came from peripheral blood. These receptors came from a woman under 40 who had recovered from COVID-19.

DNA of the CDR3: TGTGCCAGCAGCTTAGGGGGGCGGACCGTAGAGACCCAGTACTTC. Translated, it gives CASSLGGRTVETQYF. V is TRBV7-9 and J is TRBJ2-5; the D gene is possibly TRBD1 (6 bases). Germline assignment: CDR1 SEHNR and CDR2 FQNEAQ (reference sequence). V lost 1 base and J lost 4, with 13 bases in between. This CDR3 contains 15 residues.

The rearrangement joins TRBV7-9 to TRBJ1-2; 12 bases match TRBD1. V trimming: 5 bases; J trimming: 3 bases; junction bases outside the gene matches: 13. The CDR3 consists of 18 residues. Germline V gene data show CDR1 as SEHNR and CDR2 as FQNEAQ (reference sequence). CDR3 DNA sequence: TGTGCCAGCAGCAATCCTGGGACAGGGGGCAACCGGGACTATGGCTACACCTTC. Protein product: CASSNPGTGGNRDYGYTF.

The chain couples TRBV7-6 to TRBJ2-6; D is ambiguous. CDR1 SGHVS and CDR2 FNYEAQ come from the germline V gene. CDR3 size: 17 residues. V dropped 5 bases and J dropped 0 bases, with 14 bases sitting between them. CDR3 nucleotides: TGTGCCAGCAGCCCCGAGGTGCCCTTCTCTGGGGCCAACGTCCTGACTTTC. As protein: CASSPEVPFSGANVLTF.

This sequence joins TRBV7-3 and TRBJ1-1, with D possibly TRBD1 on 5 matching bases. Deletions cut 4 bases from V and 9 bases from J, with 18 bases between. This CDR3 spans 14 amino acids. CDR1 SGHTA and CDR2 FQGTGA come from the germline V gene. As DNA, the CDR3 is TGTGCCAGCAGCTCCTCGGGGGGTAATCAGCAAGCTTTCTTT. It codes for CASSSSGGNQQAFF. Using reference TRBV7-3 and TRBJ1-1 for the parts outside the CDR3, the full variable domain is GAGVSQTPSNKVTEKGKYVELRCDPISGHTALYWYRQSLGQGPEFLIYFQGTGAADDSGLPNDRFFAVRPEGSVSTLKIQRTERGDSAVYLCASSSSGGNQQAFFGQGTRLTVV.

This clone was found once. V gene TRBV7-8 combines with J gene TRBJ2-2, with 9 nucleotides matching TRBD1. This CDR3 has 15 residues. V lost 5 bases, J lost 7 bases, and 8 bases stayed unmatched. From germline, CDR1 is SGHVS and CDR2 FQNEAQ. The CDR3 DNA reads as TGTGCCAGCAGCCACCCCACAGGGGGCCACGGGGAGCTGTTTTTT. As protein: CASSHPTGGHGELFF.

The chain has TRBV7-6 and TRBJ2-3, with D unclear. The CDR3 consists of 16 residues. V dropped 3 bases and J dropped 0 bases, with 13 bases sitting between them. Germline assignment: CDR1 SGHVS and CDR2 FNYEAQ. The DNA of the CDR3 is TGTGCCAGCAGCTTCCCCGCCAACAAAAGCACAGATACGCAGTATTTT. It is translated as CASSFPANKSTDTQYF.

This chain connects TRBV6-1 to TRBJ2-7; the match to TRBD2 covers 12 bases. V dropped 2 bases and J dropped 3; count of bases not matched to a gene: 2. Germline V gene data show CDR1 as MNHNS and CDR2 as SASEGT. The CDR3 has 15 amino acids. CDR3 region: CASSERTSGIYEQYF. In DNA form, the CDR3 reads TGTGCCAGCAGTGAACGGACTAGCGGGATCTACGAGCAGTACTTC.

The CDR3, as DNA: TGTGCCAGCAGCTTCCACCTGTGGGACAGGGGGGCCCCAAACACCGGGGAGCTGTTTTTT. This encodes CASSFHLWDRGAPNTGELFF. The V and J genes are TRBV11-3 and TRBJ2-2, with 11 bases matching TRBD1. CDR3 length: 20 amino acids. The ends lost 3 bases at V and 2 bases at J; junction bases unmatched: 14. CDR1 and CDR2 from the germline V gene are SGHNT and YENEEA.

The chain is built from TRBV7-3 and TRBJ1-2; the D gene is possibly TRBD1 (6 bases). Germline values: CDR1 SGHTA, CDR2 FQGTGA. V was cut by 5 bases and J by 8 bases, with 15 bases left in between. CDR3 length equals 13 residues. The CDR3 is CASSPEQGYGYTF. CDR3 DNA sequence: TGTGCCAGCAGCCCCGAACAGGGATACGGCTACACCTTC.

A few counts support this clone. This chain uses TRBV3-1 (or the pseudogene TRBV3-2) with TRBJ2-7; 9 positions match TRBD1. Trimming at V came to 5 bases and at J to 0 bases, leaving 2 bases not matched to a gene. The CDR3 length is 14 residues. Germline CDR1 is LGHDT and CDR2 is YNNKEL (reference sequence). Here the CDR3 reads CASSWDRVSYEQYF. In DNA form, the CDR3 reads TGTGCCAGCAGCTGGGACAGGGTCTCCTACGAGCAGTACTTC.

Only a few counts were recorded for this clone. The chain combines TRBV2 with TRBJ1-5; D unresolved. The length of the CDR3 is 14 residues. The V end lost 6 bases, the J end lost 0 bases, and 9 bases lay between the germline ends. Germline loops: CDR1 SNHLY, CDR2 FYNNEI. The CDR3 DNA reads TGTGCCAGCAGGCGGGAAGGTAGCAATCAGCCCCAGCATTTT. Residues: CASRREGSNQPQHF. Full variable domain (rest looked up from reference TRBV2 and TRBJ1-5): EPEVTQTPSHQVTQMGQEVILRCVPISNHLYFYWYRQILGQKVEFLVSFYNNEISEKSEIFDDQFSVERPDGSNFTLKIRSTKLEDSAMYFCASRREGSNQPQHFGDGTRLSIL.

This rearrangement joins TRBV10-3 to TRBJ2-4; weak D call: TRBD2 (6 bases). The CDR3 is 13 residues long. V lost 4 bases and J 7 bases, leaving 11 bases between the germline ends. Germline CDR1 ENHRY, CDR2 SYGVKD. CDR3 nucleotides: TGTGCCATCAGTGTGGGGGGAGCGAACATTCAGTACTTC. Translating gives CAISVGGANIQYF.

The chain uses TRBV19 and TRBJ2-2; no clear D. The CDR3 totals 12 residues. Looked up from germline, CDR1 is LNHDA and CDR2 is SQIVND (reference sequence). V was cut by 5 bases and J by 5 bases, with 6 bases left in between. The CDR3 here is CASSEMTGELFF. The CDR3 coding sequence is TGTGCCAGTAGTGAGATGACCGGGGAGCTGTTTTTT.